These T cell receptor beta chains were read from a single sample in a study of T cells in Graves' hyperthyroidism and ophthalmopathy. TCRdb recomputed calls from the multiplex PCR reads with MiXCR, one row per CDR3 protein. Here the sample spans around 690,000 distinct CDR3 sequences, roughly 17% being singletons. Sequences were obtained from blood. The receptor set was obtained from a man in his fifties with Graves' hyperthyroidism. The CDR3 runs from the conserved cysteine through the conserved F or W. A D gene is named only where the DNA matches it firmly. Clone size is shown for a subset of rows, as once, few, many or a class of expanded clone.

V	J	size	D	CDR3	DNA
TRBV7-9	TRBJ2-1	few	NA	CASSSSQRGWSEQFF	TGTGCCAGCAGCTCATCCCAGAGGGGATGGTCCGAGCAGTTCTTC
TRBV29-1	TRBJ2-3	NA	NA	CSVDFRGRRLETDTQYF	TGCAGCGTTGACTTTCGCGGCAGAAGGCTAGAGACAGATACGCAGTATTTT
TRBV2	TRBJ2-5	many	NA	CASSALAQETQYF	TGTGCCAGCAGCGCCCTAGCGCAAGAGACCCAGTACTTC
TRBV30	TRBJ1-5	NA	NA	CAWSVLGGNQPQHF	TGTGCCTGGAGTGTACTGGGGGGCAATCAGCCCCAGCATTTT
TRBV2	TRBJ2-7	many	NA	CASSKQGGGSYEQYF	TGTGCCAGCAGTAAACAGGGAGGGGGCTCCTACGAGCAGTACTTC
TRBV20-1	TRBJ1-5	many	NA	CSARTVLQPQHF	TGCAGTGCTAGGACCGTTTTGCAGCCCCAGCATTTT
TRBV5-1	TRBJ2-5	NA	TRBD2	CASSDSLARQETQYF	TGCGCCAGCAGCGACTCACTAGCGCGCCAAGAGACCCAGTACTTC
TRBV3-1	TRBJ2-2	NA	TRBD1	CASRRQGTNTGELFF	TGTGCCAGCAGGCGACAGGGAACTAACACCGGGGAGCTGTTTTTT
TRBV2	TRBJ2-1	NA	NA	CASSVGLGNEQFF	TGTGCCAGCAGTGTTGGCCTCGGAAATGAGCAGTTCTTC
TRBV14	TRBJ2-7	NA	NA	CASSQDHGPSYEQYF	TGTGCCAGCAGCCAAGATCACGGGCCTTCCTACGAGCAGTACTTC
TRBV6-1	TRBJ2-1	many	TRBD2	CASTLTSGRAGEQFF	TGTGCCAGCACTTTGACTAGCGGGAGGGCCGGTGAGCAGTTCTTC